The next 16 T cell receptor beta chains were all read from a single sample in a study of regulatory dendritic cells for organ transplantation. The data were produced by immunoSEQ multiplex PCR, yet TCRdb's version contains in-frame clones alone and is incomplete. This sample has over 25,000 clones; roughly 80% occur once, and the top ten carry approximately 0.094%. The sequencing input was naive CD4+ T cells from blood. Subset reported: CD45RA+ naive T cells. The receptors come from a human donor in good health.

The chain carries TRBV5-4 and TRBJ2-3; unclear D gene. Germline V lookup: CDR1 SGHNT, CDR2 YYREEE (reference sequence). V lost 0 bases to trimming and J lost 0 bases, with 14 bases between them. This CDR3 spans 17 amino acids. The CDR3 loop is CASSLEARRTSTDTQYF. CDR3 coding DNA: TGTGCCAGCAGCTTGGAGGCCAGGCGTACTAGCACAGATACGCAGTATTTT.

The V and J genes are TRBV6-5 and TRBJ1-2; 9 bases map to TRBD1. This CDR3 is built from 13 residues. The trim removed 8 bases at V and 6 bases at J, leaving 7 bases unmatched. Germline values: CDR1 MNHEY, CDR2 SVGAGI. DNA of the CDR3: TGTGCCAGCCGAGTCGGACAGGGGAATGGCTACACCTTC. Translated, it gives CASRVGQGNGYTF.

V and J are TRBV19 and TRBJ2-3, with TRBD2 as a possible D gene (7 bases). The CDR3 loop spans 15 amino acids. CDR1 and CDR2 (germline): LNHDA, SQIVND (reference sequence). V was shortened by 1 base and J by 3 bases, with 11 bases between the two germline ends. CDR3 sequence reads: CASSIVEGGTDTQYF. CDR3 DNA: TGTGCCAGTAGTATAGTGGAGGGGGGGACAGATACGCAGTATTTT.

The chain employs TRBV7-9 and TRBJ2-1; 9 bases map to TRBD2. V gave up 5 bases and J gave up 2 bases; unmatched junction bases: 10. Germline lookup yields CDR1 SEHNR and CDR2 FQNEAQ (reference sequence). The CDR3 totals 17 residues. The CDR3 bases are TGTGCCAGCAGCCCCTATGCGGGAGGGGGCCCCTACAATGAGCAGTTCTTC. Translating it yields CASSPYAGGGPYNEQFF.

The rearrangement joins TRBV19 to TRBJ1-5, with 9 bases that match TRBD1. The CDR3 length is 17 residues. Germline V gives CDR1 LNHDA, CDR2 SQIVND (reference sequence). V lost 8 bases, J lost 4 bases, and 15 bases stayed unmatched. DNA of the CDR3: TGTGCCAGTTCAAACACACAGGGGGCTGTAAGTAATCAGCCCCAGCATTTT. This codes for CASSNTQGAVSNQPQHF.

This chain links TRBV9 with TRBJ1-2; D is uncertain. Per germline, CDR1 SGDLS and CDR2 YYNGEE. The CDR3 runs 17 residues. Trimming removed 5 bases at V and 0 bases at J, with 20 bases between. CDR3 DNA: TGTGCCAGCAGTCCACTCTTCGGGAGCCTAGCTAACTATGGCTACACCTTC. Its translation is CASSPLFGSLANYGYTF.

The J gene is TRBJ1-6, the V gene TRBV5-6; possibly TRBD1 for D (6 bases). V lost 4 bases and J lost 4, with 9 bases in between. The CDR3 runs 14 residues. Germline V gene lookup returns CDR1 SGHDT and CDR2 YYEEEE. In DNA form, the CDR3 reads TGTGCCAGCAGCGCCACAGGGTATAATTCACCCCTCCACTTT. Translating gives CASSATGYNSPLHF.

V gene TRBV6-1 combines with J gene TRBJ2-5, with 8 bases aligning to TRBD1. Trimming took 0 bases from V and 1 from J; bases not matched to a gene: 1. The length of the CDR3 is 15 residues. Germline V gene sequence: CDR1 MNHNS, CDR2 SASEGT. The CDR3 reads CASSEATGGQETQYF. In nucleotides, the CDR3 is TGTGCCAGCAGTGAAGCCACAGGGGGCCAAGAGACCCAGTACTTC.

The rearrangement joins TRBV7-2 to TRBJ2-1, with D possibly matching TRBD2 (6 bases). CDR3 length: 16 residues. V lost 1 base and J lost 7, with 17 bases in between. CDR1 and CDR2 from the germline V gene are SGHTA and FQGNSA. The CDR3 region is CASSLVGGGVRNEQFF. As DNA, the CDR3 is TGTGCCAGCAGCTTAGTTGGCGGAGGGGTGAGGAATGAGCAGTTCTTC.

This chain connects TRBV5-4 to TRBJ1-6; D possibly corresponds to TRBD1 (6 bases). The CDR3 is 15 residues long. Per the germline V gene, CDR1 is SGHNT and CDR2 is YYREEE (reference sequence). V dropped 1 base and J dropped 5 bases, with 10 bases sitting between them. The chain's CDR3 is CASSLIGQNNSPLHF. The CDR3 DNA reads TGTGCCAGCAGCTTGATCGGACAGAATAATTCACCCCTCCACTTT.

In its sample, this clone was seen once. The rearrangement uses TRBV27 and TRBJ2-6; TRBD1 matches 10 bases. Losses at the gene ends were 10 bases for V and 3 bases for J; bases not matched to a gene: 12. This CDR3 comprises 17 residues. In germline, CDR1 is MNHEY, CDR2 SMNVEV (reference sequence). Written as DNA, the CDR3 is TGTGCCACTCTGAGGACAGGGGGTTTGGTTGGGGCCAACGTCCTGACTTTC. It encodes CATLRTGGLVGANVLTF.

This clone was seen only once. CDR3 DNA sequence: TGCGCCAGCAGCTGGACAGGGACCTCGGAGAATTCACCCCTCCACTTT. It codes for CASSWTGTSENSPLHF. The chain couples TRBV5-1 to TRBJ1-6; 8 nucleotides align to TRBD1. V was pared by 3 bases and J by 7 bases, with 9 bases of the junction left unmatched. Germline CDR1 is SGHRS and CDR2 is YFSETQ. CDR3 size: 16 residues.

The chain is built from TRBV5-1 and TRBJ2-4, with 9 bases fitting TRBD1. CDR1 and CDR2 from the germline V gene are SGHRS and YFSETQ. Trimming took 3 bases from V and 6 from J; bases not matched to a gene: 13. CDR3 size: 17 residues. This CDR3 reads CASSSGVRQGGRNIQYF. CDR3 nucleotides: TGCGCCAGCAGCTCGGGGGTGAGACAGGGGGGGAGAAACATTCAGTACTTC.

This clone appeared once. CDR3 DNA sequence: TGTGCCAGCAGATCCTCGACAGGTTCTAATTCACCCCTCCACTTT. It codes for CASRSSTGSNSPLHF. The rearrangement joins TRBV6-5 to TRBJ1-6; D is perhaps TRBD1 (6 bases). Per the germline V gene, CDR1 is MNHEY and CDR2 is SVGAGI. The length of the CDR3 is 15 residues. V was shortened by 6 bases and J by 6 bases, with 15 bases between the two germline ends.

Only a few counts were recorded for this clone. This rearrangement joins TRBV7-9 to TRBJ1-6; 7 nucleotides line up with TRBD1. Trimming cost V 5 bases and J 8 bases; bases outside gene matches: 6. The CDR3 is made up of 14 amino acids. CDR1 SEHNR and CDR2 FQNEAQ come from the germline V gene (reference sequence). The CDR3 sequence: CASSRRQGDSPLHF. The CDR3, as DNA: TGTGCCAGCAGCCGACGACAGGGTGATTCACCCCTCCACTTT.

The chain recombines TRBV2 with TRBJ2-7, with D unresolved. Germline V gene lookup returns CDR1 SNHLY and CDR2 FYNNEI. The CDR3 has 11 amino acids. Deletions cut 7 bases from V and 0 bases from J, with 4 bases between. This CDR3 is CASILSYEQYF. For the CDR3, the DNA is TGTGCCAGCATCCTCTCCTACGAGCAGTACTTC.